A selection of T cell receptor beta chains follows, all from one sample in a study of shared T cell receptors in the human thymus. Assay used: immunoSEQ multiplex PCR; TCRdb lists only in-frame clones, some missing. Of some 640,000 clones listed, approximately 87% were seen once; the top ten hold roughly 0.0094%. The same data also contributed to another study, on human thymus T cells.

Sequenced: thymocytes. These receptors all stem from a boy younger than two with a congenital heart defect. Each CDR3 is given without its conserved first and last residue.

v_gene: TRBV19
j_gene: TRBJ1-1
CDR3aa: ATLGNTEAF

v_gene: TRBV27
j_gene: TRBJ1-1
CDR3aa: ASGAGYTEAF

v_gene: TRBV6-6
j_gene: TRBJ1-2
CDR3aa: ASSYSGLAGLPYT

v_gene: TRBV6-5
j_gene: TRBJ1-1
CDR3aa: ASLRAPGTAEAF

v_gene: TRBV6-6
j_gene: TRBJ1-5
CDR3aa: ASRRTGSSNQPQH

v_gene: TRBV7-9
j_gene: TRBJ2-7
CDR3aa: ASSSHRGRVPYEQY

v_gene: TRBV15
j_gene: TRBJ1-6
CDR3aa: ATSGGKGTGKVNSPLH

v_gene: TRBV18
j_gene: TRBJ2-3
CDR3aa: ASSPPGLARDTQY

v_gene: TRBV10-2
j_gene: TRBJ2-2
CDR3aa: ASSESYGELF

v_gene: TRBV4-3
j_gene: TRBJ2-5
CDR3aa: ASSQDWLLKSQETQY

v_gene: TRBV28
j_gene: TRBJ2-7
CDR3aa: ASSRTSGDILTYEQY

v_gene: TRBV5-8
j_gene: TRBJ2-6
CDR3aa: ASSNILSGANVLT

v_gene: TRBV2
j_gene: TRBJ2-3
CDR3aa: ASSAGSGGYADTQY

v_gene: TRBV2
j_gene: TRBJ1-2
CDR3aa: ASSEPKYWTGVGVNDYGYT

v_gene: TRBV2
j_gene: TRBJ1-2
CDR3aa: ASSERPQGVFYGYT

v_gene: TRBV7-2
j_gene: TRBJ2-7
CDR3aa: ASSSAGQGLYEQY

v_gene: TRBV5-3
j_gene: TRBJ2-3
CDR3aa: ARPTGGLTDTQY

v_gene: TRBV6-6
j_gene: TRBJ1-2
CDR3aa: ASSYRDRGRKYGYT

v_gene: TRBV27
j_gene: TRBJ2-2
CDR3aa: ASSTSTATGELF

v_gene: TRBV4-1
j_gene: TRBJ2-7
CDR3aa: ASSHLHRQGSSYEQY

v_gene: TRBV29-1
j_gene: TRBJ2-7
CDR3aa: AAGGIGDHEQY

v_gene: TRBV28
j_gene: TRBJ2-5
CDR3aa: ASTHFTTGPEGAQY

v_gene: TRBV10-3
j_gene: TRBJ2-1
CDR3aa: AISLAGSSYNEQF

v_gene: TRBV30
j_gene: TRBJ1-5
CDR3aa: AWSVRPRGQGNQPQH

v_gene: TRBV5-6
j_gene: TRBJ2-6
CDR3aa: ASSSSYRELAGANVLT

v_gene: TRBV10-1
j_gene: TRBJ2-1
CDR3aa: ASSESPPFGTSGNEQF

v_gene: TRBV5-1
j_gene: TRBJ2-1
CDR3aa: ASSLGGQYSYNEQF

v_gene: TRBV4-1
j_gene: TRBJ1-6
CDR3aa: ASSQVFSGGHNSPLH

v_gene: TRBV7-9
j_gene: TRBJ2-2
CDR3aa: ASSLAPGRDTGELF

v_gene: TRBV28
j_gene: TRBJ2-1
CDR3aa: ASSPLPLLQF

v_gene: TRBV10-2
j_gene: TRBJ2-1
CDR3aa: ASREAGGHEQF

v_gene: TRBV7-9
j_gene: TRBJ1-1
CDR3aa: ASSPGGAEAF

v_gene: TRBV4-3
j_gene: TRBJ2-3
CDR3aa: ASSQQTVAGGPRTDTQY

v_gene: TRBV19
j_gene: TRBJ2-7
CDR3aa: ASRPSGSYEQY

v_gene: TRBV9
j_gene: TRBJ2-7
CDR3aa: ASSRTGTGGYEQY

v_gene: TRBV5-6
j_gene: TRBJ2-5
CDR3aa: ASSLKGEKNYQETQY

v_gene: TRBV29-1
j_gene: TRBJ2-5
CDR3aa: SVEVEIASETQY

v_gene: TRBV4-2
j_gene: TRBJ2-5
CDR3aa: ASSQKGGGGQETQY

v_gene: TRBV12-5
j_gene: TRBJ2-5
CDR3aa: ASGSHKPKQETQY

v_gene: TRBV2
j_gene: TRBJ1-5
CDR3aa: ASSEVGGDSNQPQH

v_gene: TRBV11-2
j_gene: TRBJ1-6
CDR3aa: ASSLPYSEGVGSPLH

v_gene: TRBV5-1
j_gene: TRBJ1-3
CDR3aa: ASGQGNTIY

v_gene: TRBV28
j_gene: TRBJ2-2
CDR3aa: ASIKEPYTGELF

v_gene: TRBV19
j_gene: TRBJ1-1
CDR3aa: ASRWGGNTEAF

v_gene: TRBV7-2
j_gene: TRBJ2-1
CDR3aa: AGESAGGTYNEQF

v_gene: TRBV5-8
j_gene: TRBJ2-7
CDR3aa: ASSYRGTYEQY

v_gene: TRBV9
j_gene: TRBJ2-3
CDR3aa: ASSGGPGIHTDTQY

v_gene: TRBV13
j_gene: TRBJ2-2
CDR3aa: ASSSKARGELF

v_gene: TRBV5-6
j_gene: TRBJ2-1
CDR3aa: ASRSRSGSLVDEQF

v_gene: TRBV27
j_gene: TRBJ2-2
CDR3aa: ASRGLRTPNTGELF

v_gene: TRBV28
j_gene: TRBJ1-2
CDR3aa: ASSFKIPRYYGYT

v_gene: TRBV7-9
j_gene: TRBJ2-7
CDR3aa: ASSRDTWGEQY

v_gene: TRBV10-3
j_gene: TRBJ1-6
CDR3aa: AISEGGQGPFNSPLH

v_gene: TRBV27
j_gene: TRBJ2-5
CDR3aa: ASSFSYQETQY